A single sample is the source of the 20 T cell receptor beta chains below, sequenced in a study of beta chain features in type 1 diabetes. The sequenced template was cDNA made from the entire isolated RNA. The protocol was immunoSEQ multiplex PCR, while the TCRdb copy is restricted to in-frame clones and leaves out a portion. This sample has 200,000 to 250,000 clones, with about 63% found just once. The sample taken for sequencing was naive CD4+ T cells from blood. These receptors were collected from a man aged 30 to 39 in good health.

This clone was seen a few times. This chain uses TRBV29-1 with TRBJ2-2, with a possible D match to TRBD1 (6 bases). V was pared by 7 bases and J by 3 bases, with 21 bases between. Germline CDR1 and CDR2: SQVTM and ANQGSEA. The CDR3 contains 16 residues. CDR3 sequence reads: CSGGGSAQGYTGELFF. The DNA of the CDR3 is TGCAGCGGTGGGGGCTCAGCTCAGGGGTACACCGGGGAGCTGTTTTTT.

The chain carries TRBV14 and TRBJ1-1; possible D gene TRBD1, 5 bases. The germline V and J ends were trimmed by 1 base and 10 bases, with 22 bases remaining between them. Per germline, CDR1 SGHDN and CDR2 FVKESK. CDR3 size: 16 residues. The CDR3 reads CASSQGGTGRGWAAFF. In DNA, the CDR3 is TGTGCCAGCAGCCAAGGTGGGACGGGGCGAGGATGGGCAGCTTTCTTT.

The V call is TRBV9, the J call TRBJ2-4; tentatively, D is TRBD1 or TRBD2 (5 bases each). Germline loops: CDR1 SGDLS, CDR2 YYNGEE. The CDR3 spans 16 residues. The V end was cut by 0 bases, the J end by 0 bases, with 10 bases between. For the CDR3, the DNA is TGTGCCAGCAGCGTAGCTGGGGGTCTAGCCAAAAACATTCAGTACTTC. Its translation: CASSVAGGLAKNIQYF.

V usage is TRBV29-1 and J usage is TRBJ2-7, with D possibly being TRBD1 or TRBD2 (5 bases each). Deletions cut 3 bases from V and 2 bases from J, with 11 bases between. The germline V gene encodes CDR1 SQVTM and CDR2 ANQGSEA. The CDR3 length is 13 residues. The CDR3 DNA is TGCAGCGTTGACGGGACGGGGACCTACGAGCAGTACTTC. It specifies CSVDGTGTYEQYF.

This clone was seen only a few times. Other DNA sequences from this sample encode an identical CDR3 as well. The chain uses TRBV29-1 and TRBJ2-1, with 7 positions matching TRBD2. Germline loops: CDR1 SQVTM, CDR2 ANQGSEA. The J segment lost 4 bases and the V segment lost 7 bases, leaving 7 bases of the junction unmatched. This CDR3 is 13 amino acids long. The CDR3 protein is CSASGTTYNEQFF. Written as DNA, the CDR3 is TGCAGCGCGTCCGGGACTACTTACAATGAGCAGTTCTTC.

The gene calls are TRBV21-1 and TRBJ2-3; the table calls TRBD2, which could not be checked here. TRBV21-1 is a pseudogene locus. The CDR3 has 20 amino acids. The CDR3 loop reads CASSKCCLAGPSGHTDTQYF. CDR3 coding DNA: TGTGCCAGCAGCAAGTGCTGTCTAGCGGGACCCTCTGGGCACACAGATACGCAGTATTTT.

V and J are TRBV9 and TRBJ2-1; D is unresolved. Trimming took off 3 bases at V and 0 bases at J, with 10 bases between the two ends. Per the germline V gene, CDR1 is SGDLS and CDR2 is YYNGEE. The CDR3 contains 15 residues. The CDR3 nucleotides read TGTGCCAGCAGCGGACCACTAAGCTCCTACAATGAGCAGTTCTTC. Protein sequence: CASSGPLSSYNEQFF. The complete variable domain, with remaining parts taken from reference TRBV9 and TRBJ2-1, reads DSGVTQTPKHLITATGQRVTLRCSPRSGDLSVYWYQQSLDQGLQFLIQYYNGEERAKGNILERFSAQQFPDLHSELNLSSLELGDSALYFCASSGPLSSYNEQFFGPGTRLTVL.

This rearrangement joins TRBV28 to TRBJ2-6; D remains ambiguous. The V and J ends lost 7 bases and 0 bases respectively, with 4 bases between them. The CDR3 totals 13 residues. CDR1 MDHEN and CDR2 SYDVKM come from the germline V gene. Here the CDR3 DNA reads TGTGCCAGCATCGTCTCTGGGGCCAACGTCCTGACTTTC. The encoded protein is CASIVSGANVLTF. The variable domain in full, with the rest retrieved from reference TRBV28 and TRBJ2-6, is DVKVTQSSRYLVKRTGEKVFLECVQDMDHENMFWYRQDPGLGLRLIYFSYDVKMKEKGDIPEGYSVSREKKERFSLILESASTNQTSMYLCASIVSGANVLTFGAGSRLTVL.

This clone was observed once. V usage is TRBV7-2 and J usage is TRBJ1-5; D gene uncertain. The CDR3 covers 12 residues. Trimming took off 2 bases at V and 3 bases at J, with 2 bases between the two ends. Germline V gives CDR1 SGHTA, CDR2 FQGNSA. In DNA form, the CDR3 reads TGTGCCAGCAGCTTAAACAATCAGCCCCAGCATTTT. Residues: CASSLNNQPQHF. Variable domain in full (rest from reference TRBV7-2 and TRBJ1-5): GAGVSQSPSNKVTEKGKDVELRCDPISGHTALYWYRQSLGQGLEFLIYFQGNSAPDKSGLPSDRFSAERTGGSVSTLTIQRTQQEDSAVYLCASSLNNQPQHFGDGTRLSIL.

CDR3: CASSLGTEYNSPLHF. The DNA for the CDR3 is TGTGCCAGCAGCTTAGGGACGGAATATAATTCACCCCTCCACTTT. The V and J genes are TRBV7-2 and TRBJ1-6; no firm D call. Deletions cut 1 base from V and 4 bases from J, with 8 bases between. The CDR3 spans 15 residues. Per germline, CDR1 SGHTA and CDR2 FQGNSA.

With respect to this clone: The same CDR3 also results from other DNA sequences found in this sample. J is TRBJ2-3 and V is TRBV30; the D is unclear. V shed 3 bases and J shed 4 bases, with 5 bases lying between them. The CDR3 loop spans 11 amino acids. Germline CDR1 is GTSNPN and CDR2 is SVGIG (reference sequence). The CDR3 loop is CAWSPADTQYF. CDR3 nucleotide sequence: TGTGCCTGGAGCCCGGCAGATACGCAGTATTTT. Based on the CDR3 plus reference TRBV30 and TRBJ2-3, the full variable domain is SQTIHQWPATLVQPVGSPLSLECTVEGTSNPNLYWYRQAAGRGLQLLFYSVGIGQISSEVPQNLSASRPQDRQFILSSKKLLLSDSGFYLCAWSPADTQYFGPGTRLTVL.

This clone turned up a few times. The chain is built from TRBV20-1 and TRBJ2-5; D remains ambiguous. CDR1 DFQATT and CDR2 SNEGSKA come from the germline V gene (reference sequence). The germline V and J ends were trimmed by 1 base and 4 bases, with 4 bases remaining between them. This CDR3 is 11 amino acids long. The CDR3 reads CSARVSETQYF. The DNA of the CDR3 is TGCAGTGCTAGAGTCTCAGAGACCCAGTACTTC.

This clone appeared a few times. The chain uses TRBV13 and TRBJ1-1, with D uncertain. CDR1 PRHDT and CDR2 FYEKMQ come from the germline V gene (reference sequence). There are 12 residues in the CDR3. V shed 2 bases and J shed 11 bases, with 12 bases lying between them. The CDR3 bases are TGTGCCAGCAGCTTAAAGTCTCGTCGGGCTTTCTTT. This encodes CASSLKSRRAFF.

The rearrangement joins TRBV9 to TRBJ2-1, with 15 bases aligning to TRBD2. The V segment lost 3 bases and the J segment 9 bases; nucleotides outside the gene matches: 4. This CDR3 contains 15 residues. Germline loops: CDR1 SGDLS, CDR2 YYNGEE. The CDR3 DNA sequence: TGTGCCAGCAGCGCCGGGACTAGCGGGAGGACTGAGCAGTTCTTC. Encoded protein: CASSAGTSGRTEQFF.

The J gene is TRBJ1-5, the V gene TRBV30; D unclear. CDR1 and CDR2 from the germline V gene are GTSNPN and SVGIG (reference sequence). CDR3 size: 13 residues. V was pared by 0 bases and J by 5 bases, with 8 bases between. CDR3 nucleotide sequence: TGTGCCTGGAGTGTCGGCTGGGATCAGCCCCAGCATTTT. Translation: CAWSVGWDQPQHF.

V is TRBV15 and J is TRBJ1-6; D is possibly TRBD1 (5 bases). Between the trimmed V and J ends, which lost 3 bases and 14 bases, there was a span of 17 bases. There are 14 residues in the CDR3. Germline V gene lookup returns CDR1 LNHNV and CDR2 YYDKDF (reference sequence). CDR3 bases: TGTGCCACCAGCAGGGGACCATTACCCGGTTCCCTCCACTTT. Residues: CATSRGPLPGSLHF.

This chain uses TRBV25-1 with TRBJ1-6; the D is unclear. Germline V CDR1 and CDR2: MGHDK, SYGVNS. The CDR3 has 13 amino acids. The ends were cut back, 1 base at V and 10 bases at J, with 8 bases in the middle. For the CDR3, the DNA is TGTGCCAGCAGTGAATCGTTGCGATCACCCCTCCACTTT. Protein product: CASSESLRSPLHF.

This clone was recorded a few times. The chain has TRBV29-1 and TRBJ2-5, with TRBD2 as a possible D gene (6 bases). The CDR3 sequence is 14 residues long. Germline CDR1 and CDR2: SQVTM and ANQGSEA. Trimming cost V 4 bases and J 1 base, with 13 bases left between them. This chain's CDR3 is CSVVPGGTQETQYF. The DNA for the CDR3 is TGCAGCGTTGTGCCGGGCGGGACCCAAGAGACCCAGTACTTC.

Only a few counts were recorded for this clone. This chain connects TRBV30 to TRBJ2-1, with D possibly being TRBD2 (6 bases). The germline V gene has CDR1 GTSNPN and CDR2 SVGIG (reference sequence). This CDR3 comprises 15 residues. Trimming shortened V by 2 bases and J by 0 bases, and 11 bases separated the two germline ends. The DNA of the CDR3 is TGTGCCTGGAGTATGCGGGACCGCTCCTACAATGAGCAGTTCTTC. It translates to CAWSMRDRSYNEQFF.

Regarding this clone: This sample also contains other DNA sequences that code for the same CDR3. The rearrangement joins TRBV7-9 to TRBJ2-7, with D uncertain. Germline V gives CDR1 SEHNR, CDR2 FQNEAQ (reference sequence). The CDR3 covers 11 residues. Deletions cut 1 base from V and 4 bases from J, with 2 bases between. CDR3 in DNA: TGTGCCAGCAGCTTAGAGTACGAGCAGTACTTC. Its translation is CASSLEYEQYF.